The rows below give T cell receptor beta chains drawn from one sample of a study of blood T cell repertoires in COVID-19. TCRdb's copy holds only in-frame clones and misses some; the assay was immunoSEQ multiplex PCR. In the table there are approximately 110,000 clones, around four fifths of which are singletons. Sample: peripheral blood. These receptor sequences come from an elderly man with COVID-19, enrolled during active disease. Both conserved end residues are part of each CDR3. The order of the fields is D gene, V gene, J gene, clone size, CDR3 DNA, CDR3 protein. A D gene is named only where the DNA matches it firmly. Not all rows give a size; the values are once, few, many and, for expanded clones, a class.

D: .
V: TRBV3-1/TRBV3-2
J: TRBJ1-6
size: .
DNA: TGTGCCAGCAGCCAAGAACACCTGATGAATTCACCCCTCCACTTT
CDR3: CASSQEHLMNSPLHF

D: .
V: TRBV7-2
J: TRBJ1-2
size: .
DNA: TGTGCCAGCAGCTTAGAGCCAAACTATGGCTACACCTTC
CDR3: CASSLEPNYGYTF

D: TRBD2
V: TRBV7-6
J: TRBJ2-1
size: .
DNA: TGTGCCAGCAGCTTTAGCGGGAACAATGAGCAGTTCTTC
CDR3: CASSFSGNNEQFF

D: TRBD1
V: TRBV2
J: TRBJ1-3
size: few
DNA: TGTGCCAGCAGTGAAGGTGGGACAGGTGGAAACACCATATATTTT
CDR3: CASSEGGTGGNTIYF

D: TRBD2
V: TRBV27
J: TRBJ2-7
size: .
DNA: TGTGCCAGCAGTTTATCGACTAGCGGGATGTACGAGCAGTACTTC
CDR3: CASSLSTSGMYEQYF

D: .
V: TRBV11-2
J: TRBJ2-7
size: .
DNA: TGTGCCAGCAGCTCTTTACGGGGGAAAAAGGTCCGAGCGGTTACCGAGCAGTACTTC
CDR3: CASSSLRGKKVRAVTEQYF

D: TRBD2
V: TRBV24-1
J: TRBJ2-1
size: .
DNA: TGTGCCACCAGGGGGGGTAGCGGGAGATCCTACAATGAGCAGTTCTTC
CDR3: CATRGGSGRSYNEQFF

D: .
V: TRBV29-1
J: TRBJ1-5
size: .
DNA: TGCAGCGTTGTCTCAGGGAATCAGCCCCAGCATTTT
CDR3: CSVVSGNQPQHF

D: TRBD1
V: TRBV5-1
J: TRBJ2-5
size: .
DNA: TGCGCCAGCAGCCTCGGACAGGGGAGAGAAGAGACCCAGTACTTC
CDR3: CASSLGQGREETQYF

D: TRBD1
V: TRBV28
J: TRBJ2-7
size: few
DNA: TGTGCCAGCAGTCAATCCCTAAGACAGGGACCAATTTTCTACGAGCAGTACTTC
CDR3: CASSQSLRQGPIFYEQYF

D: TRBD2
V: TRBV7-8
J: TRBJ2-1
size: .
DNA: TGTGCCAGCAGCTTAGGACTAGCGCTTGGGCAGTTCTTC
CDR3: CASSLGLALGQFF

D: .
V: TRBV7-8
J: TRBJ1-2
size: .
DNA: TGTGCCAGCAGCAAAGGACAGCCGAACTATGGCTACACCTTC
CDR3: CASSKGQPNYGYTF

D: .
V: TRBV7-9
J: TRBJ1-2
size: .
DNA: TGTGCCAGCAGCTTCGACAGGAACTATGGCTACACCTTC
CDR3: CASSFDRNYGYTF

D: .
V: TRBV2
J: TRBJ1-5
size: few
DNA: TGTGCCAGCAGGACCGACGGAGGGGCGGACAATCAGCCCCAGCATTTT
CDR3: CASRTDGGADNQPQHF

D: .
V: TRBV7-6
J: TRBJ1-4
size: .
DNA: TGTGCCAGCAGCTTAGCCGGGGCAACTAATGAAAAACTGTTTTTT
CDR3: CASSLAGATNEKLFF

D: .
V: TRBV4-1
J: TRBJ1-6
size: .
DNA: TGCGCCAGCAGCCAGAACCCGGGGGGGCTGAATCGGTCACCCCTCCACTTT
CDR3: CASSQNPGGLNRSPLHF

D: .
V: TRBV28
J: TRBJ2-3
size: .
DNA: TGTGCCAGCAGTTTTAGTGGCGGCCTCACAGATACGCAGTATTTT
CDR3: CASSFSGGLTDTQYF

D: .
V: TRBV5-1
J: TRBJ2-2
size: .
DNA: TGCGCCAGCAGCTTGGCCCCCCCGGGCACCGGGGAGCTGTTTTTT
CDR3: CASSLAPPGTGELFF

D: .
V: TRBV6-5
J: TRBJ2-7
size: .
DNA: TGTGCCAGCAGTAGGCGCAGGGGGGCTGTCGAGCAGTACTTC
CDR3: CASSRRRGAVEQYF

D: TRBD2
V: TRBV10-1
J: TRBJ2-1
size: .
DNA: TGCGCCAGCAGTGAGTCGAAGGCTAGCGGGAGACCCTACAATGAGCAGTTCTTC
CDR3: CASSESKASGRPYNEQFF

D: TRBD1
V: TRBV5-1
J: TRBJ2-1
size: .
DNA: TGCGCCAGCAGCTTTTTATCCGGGACAGGAGACAATGAGCAGTTCTTC
CDR3: CASSFLSGTGDNEQFF

D: .
V: TRBV27
J: TRBJ1-6
size: .
DNA: TGTGCCAGCAGTTTATCCAGCGGGTCACCCCTCCACTTT
CDR3: CASSLSSGSPLHF

D: .
V: TRBV19
J: TRBJ2-2
size: .
DNA: TGTGCCAGGGAGGAGGGTCGTAGCACCGGGGAGCTGTTTTTT
CDR3: CAREEGRSTGELFF

D: TRBD2
V: TRBV3-1/TRBV3-2
J: TRBJ2-7
size: .
DNA: TGTGCCAGCAGCCTAGGAGCGGGGATCTACGAGCAGTACTTC
CDR3: CASSLGAGIYEQYF

D: TRBD1
V: TRBV11-3
J: TRBJ2-2
size: .
DNA: TGTGCCAGCAGCCGAGCCAGGGGGACCACCGGGGAGCTGTTTTTT
CDR3: CASSRARGTTGELFF

D: .
V: TRBV2
J: TRBJ2-7
size: .
DNA: TGTGCCAGCAACCCCACGACCGGATCTAAGGGAGACGAGCAGTACTTC
CDR3: CASNPTTGSKGDEQYF

D: .
V: TRBV6-6
J: TRBJ2-6
size: .
DNA: TGTGCCAGCAGTTACGGGAGCTCTGGGGCCAACGTCCTGACTTTC
CDR3: CASSYGSSGANVLTF

D: TRBD2
V: TRBV29-1
J: TRBJ2-1
size: few
DNA: TGCAGCGTTGAAGCGGGGGGGCAGTTCTTC
CDR3: CSVEAGGQFF

D: .
V: TRBV3-1/TRBV3-2
J: TRBJ2-2
size: .
DNA: TGTGCCAGCAGCCAAGATATGGGGGCGGGGGAGCTGTTTTTT
CDR3: CASSQDMGAGELFF

D: TRBD1
V: TRBV27
J: TRBJ1-6
size: once
DNA: TGTGCCAGCGGACAGGTTGGTTCACCCCTCCACTTT
CDR3: CASGQVGSPLHF

D: .
V: TRBV19
J: TRBJ1-6
size: .
DNA: TGTGCCAGTAGTGAGATCCTTCATAATTCACCCCTCCACTTT
CDR3: CASSEILHNSPLHF

D: TRBD1
V: TRBV5-1
J: TRBJ2-1
size: .
DNA: TGCGCCAGCAGCTTACAGGGGGCAACCTACAATGAGCAGTTCTTC
CDR3: CASSLQGATYNEQFF

D: TRBD2
V: TRBV13
J: TRBJ2-7
size: few
DNA: TGTGCCAGCAGCAACCCCGGACTAGCGGGAGACGAGCAGTACTTC
CDR3: CASSNPGLAGDEQYF

D: TRBD1
V: TRBV6-5
J: TRBJ2-2
size: .
DNA: TGTGCCAGCAGTTTCCGACAGGGGGCGTCGCCCGGGGAGCTGTTTTTT
CDR3: CASSFRQGASPGELFF

D: .
V: TRBV28
J: TRBJ1-1
size: .
DNA: TGTGCCAGCAGTTTTGGGGGGGTGTCCACTGAAGCTTTCTTT
CDR3: CASSFGGVSTEAFF

D: .
V: TRBV7-2
J: TRBJ2-2
size: few
DNA: TGTGCCAGCAGCTTATGGGCAGAGGGGGTCACCGGGGAGCTGTTTTTT
CDR3: CASSLWAEGVTGELFF

D: TRBD2
V: TRBV7-9
J: TRBJ2-7
size: few
DNA: TGTGCCAGCAGCGGTTTCGGGACTAGCGGGATATTTTCCTACGAGCAGTACTTC
CDR3: CASSGFGTSGIFSYEQYF

D: TRBD1
V: TRBV27
J: TRBJ2-1
size: .
DNA: TGTGCCAGCAGTAAGGGGGCCAACTACAATGAGCAGTTCTTC
CDR3: CASSKGANYNEQFF

D: TRBD1
V: TRBV2
J: TRBJ2-7
size: .
DNA: TGTGCCAGCAGGCTGTCAGGGGGCGTATACGAGCAGTACTTC
CDR3: CASRLSGGVYEQYF

D: TRBD2
V: TRBV11-2
J: TRBJ2-1
size: .
DNA: TGTGCCAGCAGCTTATTACTAGCGGGAGGGTACAATGAGCAGTTCTTC
CDR3: CASSLLLAGGYNEQFF

D: TRBD2
V: TRBV28
J: TRBJ2-7
size: .
DNA: TGTGCCAGTTCGGGACTAACCCGCCTCTTCTACGAGCAGTACTTC
CDR3: CASSGLTRLFYEQYF

D: TRBD1
V: TRBV6-5
J: TRBJ1-1
size: .
DNA: TGTGCCAGCAGTTACCGCAACAGGGGAACGAACACTGAAGCTTTCTTT
CDR3: CASSYRNRGTNTEAFF

D: TRBD1
V: TRBV7-6
J: TRBJ1-3
size: .
DNA: TGTGCCAGCAGCTTAAACAGGGGGGGAAACACCATATATTTT
CDR3: CASSLNRGGNTIYF

D: TRBD1
V: TRBV10-2
J: TRBJ1-1
size: once
DNA: TGCGCCAGCAGAAAGGGGGCGCCGGGCACTGAAGCTTTCTTT
CDR3: CASRKGAPGTEAFF

D: TRBD1
V: TRBV3-1/TRBV3-2
J: TRBJ1-4
size: .
DNA: TGTGCCAGCAGCCCCCGGACAGGGACAACTAATGAAAAACTGTTTTTT
CDR3: CASSPRTGTTNEKLFF

D: TRBD1
V: TRBV2
J: TRBJ2-7
size: .
DNA: TGTGCCAGTAGGACAGGCCCCTCCGAGCAGTACTTC
CDR3: CASRTGPSEQYF

D: TRBD2
V: TRBV18
J: TRBJ2-2
size: few
DNA: TGTGCCAGCTCACCGAATGCGGGAGATCGGGGCGGGGAGCTGTTTTTT
CDR3: CASSPNAGDRGGELFF

D: .
V: TRBV5-1
J: TRBJ2-1
size: .
DNA: TGCGCCAGCAGCTTGGGAGGAAGGACCTACAATGAGCAGTTCTTC
CDR3: CASSLGGRTYNEQFF

D: .
V: TRBV15
J: TRBJ2-1
size: few
DNA: TGTGCCACCAGCAGTGGTGCGGGACTTTACAATGAGCAGTTCTTC
CDR3: CATSSGAGLYNEQFF

D: .
V: TRBV19
J: TRBJ2-4
size: .
DNA: TGTGCCAGTAGTATGAGGCTCACTGGGGGGAACATTCAGTACTTC
CDR3: CASSMRLTGGNIQYF

D: TRBD2
V: TRBV7-9
J: TRBJ2-7
size: few
DNA: TGTGCCAGCAGCTTAGGACAGCGGGGGGCCTACGAGCAGTACTTC
CDR3: CASSLGQRGAYEQYF

D: .
V: TRBV6-5
J: TRBJ1-5
size: .
DNA: TGTGCCAGCAGCCCGACAGCCTGGGGCAATCAGCCCCAGCATTTT
CDR3: CASSPTAWGNQPQHF

D: TRBD2
V: TRBV11-2
J: TRBJ2-7
size: .
DNA: TGTGCCAGCAGCTTGCTGAGACTAGCGGGAGACCGTCACTACGAGCAGTACTTC
CDR3: CASSLLRLAGDRHYEQYF

D: .
V: TRBV10-3
J: TRBJ2-5
size: .
DNA: TGTGCCATCAGTGCACAGGGGACTTCGAAGACCCAGTACTTC
CDR3: CAISAQGTSKTQYF

D: .
V: TRBV4-1
J: TRBJ1-1
size: many
DNA: TGCGCCAGCAGCCAAGGTAGACAACCCAACACTGAAGCTTTCTTT
CDR3: CASSQGRQPNTEAFF

D: TRBD2
V: TRBV19
J: TRBJ2-5
size: .
DNA: TGTGCCAGTAGTATGGTAGCGGGGGCGTTGGGGGAGACCCAGTACTTC
CDR3: CASSMVAGALGETQYF

D: .
V: TRBV2
J: TRBJ2-7
size: .
DNA: TGTGCCAGCAGTTATAGCTTTGAGCAGTACTTC
CDR3: CASSYSFEQYF

D: .
V: TRBV24-1
J: TRBJ2-7
size: .
DNA: TGTGCCACCAGTGATCGGGAGCGGGACGAGCAGTACTTC
CDR3: CATSDRERDEQYF

D: .
V: TRBV28
J: TRBJ2-3
size: few
DNA: TGTGCCAGCAAGGTCGAGGGCGGGACAGATACGCAGTATTTT
CDR3: CASKVEGGTDTQYF

D: .
V: TRBV19
J: TRBJ1-5
size: .
DNA: TGTGCCAGTACTTATAGCAATCAGCCCCAGCATTTT
CDR3: CASTYSNQPQHF